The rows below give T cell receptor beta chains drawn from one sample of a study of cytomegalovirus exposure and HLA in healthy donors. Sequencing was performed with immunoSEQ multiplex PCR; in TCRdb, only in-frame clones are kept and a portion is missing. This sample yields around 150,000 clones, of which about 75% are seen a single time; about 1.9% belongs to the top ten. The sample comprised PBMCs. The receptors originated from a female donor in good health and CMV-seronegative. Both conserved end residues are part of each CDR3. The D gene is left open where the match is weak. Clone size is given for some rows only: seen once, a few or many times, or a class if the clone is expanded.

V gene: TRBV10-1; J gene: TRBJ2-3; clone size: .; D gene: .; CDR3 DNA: TGCGCCAGCAGTGACCCTGGAGGCGCAGATACGCAGTATTTT; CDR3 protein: CASSDPGGADTQYF
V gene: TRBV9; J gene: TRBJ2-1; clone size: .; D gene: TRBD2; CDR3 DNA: TGTGCCAGCAGTGTACAGGGACTAGCGGGAGAATACAATGAGCAGTTCTTC; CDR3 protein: CASSVQGLAGEYNEQFF
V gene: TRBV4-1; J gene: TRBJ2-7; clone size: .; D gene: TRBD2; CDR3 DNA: TGCGCCAGCAGCCCGGGACTAGCAGACTACGAGCAGTACTTC; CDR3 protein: CASSPGLADYEQYF
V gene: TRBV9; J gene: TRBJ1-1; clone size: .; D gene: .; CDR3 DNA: TGTGCCAGCAGCGCAGGATCCCACACTGAAGCTTTCTTT; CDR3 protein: CASSAGSHTEAFF
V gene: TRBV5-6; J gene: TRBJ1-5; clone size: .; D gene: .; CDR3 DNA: TGTGCCAGCAGGGTCGCGGGCCAGCCCCAGCATTTT; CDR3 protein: CASRVAGQPQHF
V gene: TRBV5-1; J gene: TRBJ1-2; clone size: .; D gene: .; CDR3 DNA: TGCGCCAGCAGCAGAGAAGGGGGTTTAGGCTACACCTTC; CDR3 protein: CASSREGGLGYTF
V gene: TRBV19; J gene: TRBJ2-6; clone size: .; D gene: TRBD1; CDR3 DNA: TGTGCCAGTAGTATTAGGCGGACAGGAACCTCTGGGGCCAACGTCCTGACTTTC; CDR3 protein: CASSIRRTGTSGANVLTF
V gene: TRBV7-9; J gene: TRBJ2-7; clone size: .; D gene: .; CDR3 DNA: TGTGCCAGCAGCTTAGCTCGAGTATACTACGAGCAGTACTTC; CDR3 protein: CASSLARVYYEQYF
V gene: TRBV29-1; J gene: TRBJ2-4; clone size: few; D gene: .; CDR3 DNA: TGCAGCGTTGCCGGGCTAGCCGGTAACATTCAGTACTTC; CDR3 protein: CSVAGLAGNIQYF
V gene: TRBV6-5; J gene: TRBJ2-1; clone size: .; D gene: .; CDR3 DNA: TGTGCCAGCAGTCGAGGATTCGGCAATGAGCAGTTCTTC; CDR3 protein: CASSRGFGNEQFF
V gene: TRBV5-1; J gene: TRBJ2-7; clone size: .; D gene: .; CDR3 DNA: TGCGCCAGCAGCTTGTCACCAGGGGCCTCCTACGAGCAGTACTTC; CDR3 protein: CASSLSPGASYEQYF
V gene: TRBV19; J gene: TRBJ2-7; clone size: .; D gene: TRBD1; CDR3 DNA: TGTGCCAGTAGTATTGGGGGGACAGGGCCCTACGAGCAGTACTTC; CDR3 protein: CASSIGGTGPYEQYF
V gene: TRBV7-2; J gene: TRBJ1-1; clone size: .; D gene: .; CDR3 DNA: TGTGCCAGCAGCACACAGAAGAACACTGAAGCTTTCTTT; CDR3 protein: CASSTQKNTEAFF
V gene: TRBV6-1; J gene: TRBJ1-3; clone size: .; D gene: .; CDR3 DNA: TGTGCCAGCAGTGTTGATAGCTCTGGAAACACCATATATTTT; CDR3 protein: CASSVDSSGNTIYF
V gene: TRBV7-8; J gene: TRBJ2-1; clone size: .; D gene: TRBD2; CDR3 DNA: TGTGCCAGCAGCTCCCTCTCGACTAGCGGGGGCTACAATGAGCAGTTCTTC; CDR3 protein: CASSSLSTSGGYNEQFF
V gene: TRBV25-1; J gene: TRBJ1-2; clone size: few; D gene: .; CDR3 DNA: TGTGCCAGCAGTGGGGGAGCCTATGGCTACACCTTC; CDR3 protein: CASSGGAYGYTF
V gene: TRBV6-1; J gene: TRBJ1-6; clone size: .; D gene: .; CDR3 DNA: TGTGCCAGCAGCCCTGACCCATTCGGGAATTCACCCCTCCACTTT; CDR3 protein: CASSPDPFGNSPLHF
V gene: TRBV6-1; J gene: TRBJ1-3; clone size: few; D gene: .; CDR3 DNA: TGTGCCAGCATGAGCAGGGCTGGAAACACCATATATTTT; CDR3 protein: CASMSRAGNTIYF
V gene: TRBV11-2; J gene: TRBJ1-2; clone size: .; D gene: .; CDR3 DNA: TGTGCCAGCAGCCTAAGTGGCTATGGCTACACCTTC; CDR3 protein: CASSLSGYGYTF
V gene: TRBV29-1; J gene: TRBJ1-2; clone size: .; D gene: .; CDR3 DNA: TGCAGCGTAAAACGGGACTCCGGAGATGGCTACACCTTC; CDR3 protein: CSVKRDSGDGYTF
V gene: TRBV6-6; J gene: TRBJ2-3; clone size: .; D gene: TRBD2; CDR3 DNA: TGTGCCAGCAGCTGGGGACTAGCGGGAGACGGGTATTTT; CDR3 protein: CASSWGLAGDGYF
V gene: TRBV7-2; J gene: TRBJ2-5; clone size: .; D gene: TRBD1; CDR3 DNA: TGTGCCAGCAGCTATGCCGGGACAGGGGAAGAGACCCAGTACTTC; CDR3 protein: CASSYAGTGEETQYF
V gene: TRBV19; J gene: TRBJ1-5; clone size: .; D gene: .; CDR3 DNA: TGTGCCAGTAGTATCGGGACCGCGGGGAATCAGCCCCAGCATTTT; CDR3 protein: CASSIGTAGNQPQHF
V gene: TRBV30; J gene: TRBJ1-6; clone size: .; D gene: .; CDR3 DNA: TGTGCCTGGGGGGCGGGGGACTCACCCCTCCACTTT; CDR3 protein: CAWGAGDSPLHF
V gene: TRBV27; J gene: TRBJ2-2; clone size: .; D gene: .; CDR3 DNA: TGTGCCAGCAGTTTACGGGACTTCCACCGGGAGCTGTTTTTT; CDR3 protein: CASSLRDFHRELFF
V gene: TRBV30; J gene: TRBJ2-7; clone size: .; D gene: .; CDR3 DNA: TGTGCCGGCCCCCTCGATTTCCGGGACTGGAGGTTCTTAGAGCAGTACTTC; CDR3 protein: CAGPLDFRDWRFLEQYF
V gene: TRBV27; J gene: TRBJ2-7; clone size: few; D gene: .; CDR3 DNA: TGTGCCAGCAGTCGCTCCGAGTCTCTATACGAGCAGTACTTC; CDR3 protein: CASSRSESLYEQYF
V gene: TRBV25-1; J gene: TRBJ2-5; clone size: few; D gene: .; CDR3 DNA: TGTGCCAGCAGTGATCTTTGGGCACACCAAGAGACCCAGTACTTC; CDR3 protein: CASSDLWAHQETQYF
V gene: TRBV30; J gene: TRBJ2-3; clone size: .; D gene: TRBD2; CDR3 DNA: TGTGCCTGCCTAAAGACTAGCCGGAGCACAGATACGCAGTATTTT; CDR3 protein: CACLKTSRSTDTQYF
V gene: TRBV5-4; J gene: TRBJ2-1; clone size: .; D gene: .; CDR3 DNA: TGTGCCAGCAGCTTAGGGACTGTTTCGCGCGAGCAGTTCTTC; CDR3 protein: CASSLGTVSREQFF
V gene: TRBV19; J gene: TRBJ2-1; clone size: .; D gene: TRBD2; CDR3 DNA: TGTGCCAGTAGTATTGGGACTAGCGGGACCTCATACAATGAGCAGTTCTTC; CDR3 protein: CASSIGTSGTSYNEQFF
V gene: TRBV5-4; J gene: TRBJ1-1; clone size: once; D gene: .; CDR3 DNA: TGTGCCAGCAGCTCTGAGGCGGGGCTGAACACTGAAGCTTTCTTT; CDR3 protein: CASSSEAGLNTEAFF
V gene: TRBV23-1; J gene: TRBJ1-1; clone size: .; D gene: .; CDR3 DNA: TGCGCCAGCAGTCCAGTGATTCTCGCTGAAGCTTTCTTT; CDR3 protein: CASSPVILAEAFF
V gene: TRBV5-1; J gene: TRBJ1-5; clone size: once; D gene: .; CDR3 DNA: TGCGCCAGCAGCTTGGCTCCGGGTTCGCCCCAGCATTTT; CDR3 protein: CASSLAPGSPQHF
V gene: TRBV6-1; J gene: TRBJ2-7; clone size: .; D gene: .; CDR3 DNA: TGTGCCAGCAGACAGACAGGTTCCTACGAGCAGTACTTC; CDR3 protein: CASRQTGSYEQYF
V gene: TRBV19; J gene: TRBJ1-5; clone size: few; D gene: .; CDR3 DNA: TGTGCCAGTAGTATAGATCGGGGGGGCAATCAGCCCCAGCATTTT; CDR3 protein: CASSIDRGGNQPQHF
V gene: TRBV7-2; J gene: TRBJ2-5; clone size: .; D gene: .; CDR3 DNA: TGTGCCAGCAGCTTAGACCCTAGAGAGACCCAGTACTTC; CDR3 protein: CASSLDPRETQYF
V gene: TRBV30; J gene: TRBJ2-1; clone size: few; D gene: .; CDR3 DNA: TGTGCCTGCCGGGGTGACCCTCGTAATGAGCAGTTCTTC; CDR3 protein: CACRGDPRNEQFF
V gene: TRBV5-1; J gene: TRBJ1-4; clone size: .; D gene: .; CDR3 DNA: TGCGCCAGCAGCTCCTGGGAAAGGGGTGGTGAAAAACTGTTTTTT; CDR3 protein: CASSSWERGGEKLFF
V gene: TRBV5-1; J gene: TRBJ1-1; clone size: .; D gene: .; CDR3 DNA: TGCGCCAGCAGCTTTTCTCCAGGGGACACTGAAGCTTTCTTT; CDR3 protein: CASSFSPGDTEAFF
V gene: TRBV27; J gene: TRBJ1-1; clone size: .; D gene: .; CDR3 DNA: TGTGCCAGCAGTTTATTCGGGCATCAGGGGAACACTGAAGCTTTCTTT; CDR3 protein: CASSLFGHQGNTEAFF
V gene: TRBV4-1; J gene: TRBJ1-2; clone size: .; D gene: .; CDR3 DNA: TGCGCCAGCAGCCCCGGTGACAGGATTGACTATGGCTACACCTTT; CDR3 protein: CASSPGDRIDYGYTF
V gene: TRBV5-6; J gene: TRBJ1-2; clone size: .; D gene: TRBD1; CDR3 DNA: TGTGCCAGCAGCTTGAAGGTGGGGGACAGGGGGGAGAACACCTTC; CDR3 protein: CASSLKVGDRGENTF
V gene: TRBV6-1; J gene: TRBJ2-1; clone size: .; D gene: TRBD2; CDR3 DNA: TGTGCCAGCCTTACAGCGGGGTCGAGGGAGCAGTTCTTC; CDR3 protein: CASLTAGSREQFF
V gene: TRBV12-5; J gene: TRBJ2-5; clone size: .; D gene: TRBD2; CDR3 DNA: TGTGCTAGTGGTTCGGGATGGGAGGGGGAGACCCAGTACTTC; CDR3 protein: CASGSGWEGETQYF
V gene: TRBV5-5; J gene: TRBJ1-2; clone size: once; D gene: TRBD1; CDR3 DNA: TGTGCCAGCAGCATACGGACAGGGGGCTATGGCTACACCTTC; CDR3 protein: CASSIRTGGYGYTF
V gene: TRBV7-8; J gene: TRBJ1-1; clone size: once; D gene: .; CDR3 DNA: TGTGCCAGCAGCTTAATGACAGCTGCGGCGAACACTGAAGCTTTCTTT; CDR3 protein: CASSLMTAAANTEAFF
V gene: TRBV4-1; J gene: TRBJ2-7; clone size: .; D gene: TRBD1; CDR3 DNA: TGCGCCAGCAGCCCAATGGACAGGGGGTACGAGCAGTACTTC; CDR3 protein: CASSPMDRGYEQYF
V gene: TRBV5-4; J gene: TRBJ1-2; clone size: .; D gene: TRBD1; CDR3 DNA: TGTGCCATCCGGACAGGGTTTTTAGATGGCTACACCTTC; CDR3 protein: CAIRTGFLDGYTF
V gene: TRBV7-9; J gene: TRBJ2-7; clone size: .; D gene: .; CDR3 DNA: TGTGCCAGCAGCTCCCAAATCTACGAGCAGTACTTC; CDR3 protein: CASSSQIYEQYF
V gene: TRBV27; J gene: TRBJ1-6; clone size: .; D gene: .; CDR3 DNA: TGTGCCAGCAGTTTATCTGGCAGCGCCTATTCACCCCTCCACTTT; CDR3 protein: CASSLSGSAYSPLHF